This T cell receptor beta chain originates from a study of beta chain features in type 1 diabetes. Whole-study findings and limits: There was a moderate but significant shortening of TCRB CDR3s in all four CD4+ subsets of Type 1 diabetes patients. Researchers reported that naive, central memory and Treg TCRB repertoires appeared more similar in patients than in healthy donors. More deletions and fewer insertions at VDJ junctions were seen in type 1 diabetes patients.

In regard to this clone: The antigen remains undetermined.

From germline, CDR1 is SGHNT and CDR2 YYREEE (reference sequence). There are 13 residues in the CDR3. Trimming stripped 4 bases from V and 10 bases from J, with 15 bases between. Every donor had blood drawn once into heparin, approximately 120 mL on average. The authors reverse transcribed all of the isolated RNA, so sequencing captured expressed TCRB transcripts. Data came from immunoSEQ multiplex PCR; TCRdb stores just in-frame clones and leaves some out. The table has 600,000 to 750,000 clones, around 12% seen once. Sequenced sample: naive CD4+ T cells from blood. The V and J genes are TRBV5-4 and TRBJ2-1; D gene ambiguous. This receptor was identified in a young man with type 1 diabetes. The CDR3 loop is CASSPDKAREQFF. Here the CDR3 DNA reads TGTGCCAGCAGCCCTGACAAGGCACGAGAGCAGTTCTTC. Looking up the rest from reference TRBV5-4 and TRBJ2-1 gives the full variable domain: ETGVTQSPTHLIKTRGQQVTLRCSSQSGHNTVSWYQQALGQGPQFIFQYYREEENGRGNFPPRFSGLQFPNYSSELNVNALELDDSALYLCASSPDKAREQFFGPGTRLTVL.